A selection of T cell receptor beta chains follows, all from one sample in a study of CD8 T cells in Susac syndrome. A single record per CDR3 protein comes from TCRdb applying MiXCR to the immunoSEQ multiplex PCR reads. The data contain roughly 250,000 distinct CDR3 sequences, roughly 95% of them singletons. Sequencing was carried out using CD4+ T cells from PBMCs. These receptors originate from a human donor with Susac syndrome. CDR3s include the opening cysteine and the closing phenylalanine or tryptophan.

V gene	CDR3 protein
TRBV7-8	CASTLKRISGDEFF
TRBV11-2	CASSLVERRGLETQYF
TRBV20-1	CSASSLAGVGYEQYF
TRBV5-4	CASSSTDRVQETQYF
TRBV29-1	CSVGAAAGGYTGELFF
TRBV5-1	CASSRGGPGETQYF
TRBV29-1	CSVFLGNEQFF
TRBV20-1	CSARSTGRAYEQYF
TRBV7-3	CASSQTSGANTGELFF
TRBV30	CAWRGLPLPRYTF
TRBV4-2	CASSQDHRSVTGELFF
TRBV2	CASSRVQETQYF
TRBV9	CASSQETSGRAGDTQYF
TRBV5-4	CASSPSRLSRETQYF
TRBV5-1	CASSLTNTGELFF